What follows describes a single T cell receptor (beta chain). Assay used: immunoSEQ multiplex PCR; TCRdb lists only in-frame clones, some missing. The data contain about 160,000 clones, roughly four fifths of them singletons. The source of the sample is a study of blood T cell repertoires in COVID-19. Trimming removed 6 bases at V and 6 bases at J, with 20 bases between. CDR1 SGHNT and CDR2 YENEEA come from the germline V gene. This CDR3 is 16 amino acids long. The sample consisted of peripheral blood. This TCR was sampled from a man aged 55 to 70 with active or convalescent COVID-19. The V and J genes are TRBV11-3 and TRBJ2-2, with D perhaps TRBD2 (6 bases). The CDR3 sequence: CASSPVRGPKAGELFF. CDR3 nucleotide sequence: TGTGCCAGCAGTCCGGTGCGGGGACCGAAAGCCGGGGAGCTGTTTTTT. The variable domain in full, with the rest retrieved from reference TRBV11-3 and TRBJ2-2, is EAGVVQSPRYKIIEKKQPVAFWCNPISGHNTLYWYLQNLGQGPELLIRYENEEAVDDSQLPKDRFSAERLKGVDSTLKIQPAELGDSAVYLCASSPVRGPKAGELFFGEGSRLTVL.